These 3 T cell receptor beta chains came from one sample sequenced in a study of cytomegalovirus exposure and HLA in healthy donors. Vbeta (60) and Jbeta (13) primers were used in the PCR. Here immunoSEQ multiplex PCR was the method, and the copy in TCRdb shows in-frame clones only, minus some. The sample has 96,000 or so clones, approximately 74% seen once. Sequencing input: PBMCs. All receptors derive from a woman in her sixties or seventies in good health and CMV-seropositive.

V usage is TRBV7-2 and J usage is TRBJ1-5; 7 bases agree with TRBD1. CDR1 SGHTA and CDR2 FQGNSA come from the germline V gene. This CDR3 has 13 residues. Losses at the gene ends were 5 bases for V and 6 bases for J; bases not matched to a gene: 4. CDR3 nucleotide sequence: TGTGCCAGCAGCCCTGAGGGGGCTCAGCCCCAGCATTTT. Encoded protein: CASSPEGAQPQHF. Full variable domain (outside the CDR3, taken from reference TRBV7-2 and TRBJ1-5): GAGVSQSPSNKVTEKGKDVELRCDPISGHTALYWYRQSLGQGLEFLIYFQGNSAPDKSGLPSDRFSAERTGGSVSTLTIQRTQQEDSAVYLCASSPEGAQPQHFGDGTRLSIL.

This clone has a handful of counts. V and J are TRBV5-1 and TRBJ2-3; maybe TRBD1 (7 bases). The CDR3 length is 14 residues. Trimming removed 2 bases at V and 7 bases at J, with 14 bases between. Per the germline V gene, CDR1 is SGHRS and CDR2 is YFSETQ. CDR3 coding DNA: TGCGCCAGCAGCTTCCCGGAGGGGGCTCATACGCAGTATTTT. Translation: CASSFPEGAHTQYF.

CDR3 nucleotides: TGTGCCAGCAGCTTAGGACCGGGAGGCAAAGCTTTCTTT. Its translation: CASSLGPGGKAFF. This sequence joins TRBV7-9 and TRBJ1-1; D is ambiguous. The ends were cut back, 1 base at V and 9 bases at J, with 12 bases in the middle. The CDR3 is 13 amino acids. In germline, CDR1 is SEHNR, CDR2 FQNEAQ (reference sequence). Filled out from reference TRBV7-9 and TRBJ1-1, the complete variable domain reads DTGVSQNPRHKITKRGQNVTFRCDPISEHNRLYWYRQTLGQGPEFLTYFQNEAQLEKSRLLSDRFSAERPKGSFSTLEIQRTEQGDSAMYLCASSLGPGGKAFFGQGTRLTVV.